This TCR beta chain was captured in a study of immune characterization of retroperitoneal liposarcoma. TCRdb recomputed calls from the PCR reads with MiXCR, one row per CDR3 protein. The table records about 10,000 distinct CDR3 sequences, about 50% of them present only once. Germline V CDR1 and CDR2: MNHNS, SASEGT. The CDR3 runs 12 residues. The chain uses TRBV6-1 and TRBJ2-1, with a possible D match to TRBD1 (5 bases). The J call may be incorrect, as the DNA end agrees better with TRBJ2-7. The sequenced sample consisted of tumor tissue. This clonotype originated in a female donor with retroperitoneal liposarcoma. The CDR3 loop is CASSEGTYEQYF. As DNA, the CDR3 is TGTGCCAGCAGTGAAGGGACATATGAGCAGTACTTC.